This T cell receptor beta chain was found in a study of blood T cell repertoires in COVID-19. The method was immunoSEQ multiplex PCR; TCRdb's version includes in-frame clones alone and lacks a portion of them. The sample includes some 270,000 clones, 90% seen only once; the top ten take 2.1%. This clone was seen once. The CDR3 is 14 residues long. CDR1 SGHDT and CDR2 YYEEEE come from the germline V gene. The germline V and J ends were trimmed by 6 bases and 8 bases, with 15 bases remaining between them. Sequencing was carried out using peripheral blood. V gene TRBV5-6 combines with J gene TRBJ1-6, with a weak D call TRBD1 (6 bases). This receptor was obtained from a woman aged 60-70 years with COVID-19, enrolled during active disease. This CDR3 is CASTTRQGYSPLHF. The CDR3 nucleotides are TGTGCCAGCACCACCCGGCAGGGGTATTCACCCCTCCACTTT.